Below are 27 T cell receptor beta chains sequenced from a single sample in a study of neurological immune-mediated disorders. TCRdb ran MiXCR on the 5' RACE reads and lists one entry per CDR3 protein. This table holds 65,000 to 80,000 distinct CDR3 sequences, roughly 17% found once. The sequenced material came from PBMCs. Receptor source: a woman aged 35 to 49 in good health.

The rearrangement joins TRBV30 to TRBJ2-1; maybe TRBD1 (6 bases). Trimming shortened V by 0 bases and J by 5 bases, and 14 bases separated the two germline ends. In germline, CDR1 is GTSNPN, CDR2 SVGIG (reference sequence). The CDR3 is 15 residues long. The CDR3 nucleotides read TGTGCCTGGAGTGTAACCAGGGGAGTCCACAATGAGCAGTTCTTC. Its translation is CAWSVTRGVHNEQFF.

Ten or more counts support this clonotype. The chain links TRBV20-1 to TRBJ2-7, with a possible D match to TRBD2 (7 bases). Germline V gene sequence: CDR1 DFQATT, CDR2 SNEGSKA (reference sequence). V was shortened by 3 bases and J by 0 bases, with 12 bases between the two germline ends. The CDR3 runs to 14 residues. This chain's CDR3 is CSASTGGLSYEQYF. The CDR3 DNA reads as TGCAGTGCTAGTACCGGGGGGCTCTCCTACGAGCAGTACTTC.

This clonotype turned up a few times. V usage is TRBV7-9 and J usage is TRBJ1-2; maybe TRBD1 (5 bases). The V gene's germline CDR1 is SEHNR and CDR2 FQNEAQ (reference sequence). The length of the CDR3 is 13 residues. Trimming pared 6 bases from V and 1 base from J, leaving 9 bases between. The DNA of the CDR3 is TGTGCCAGCAGGCGTGGGGGTAACTATGGCTACACCTTC. Its protein product is CASRRGGNYGYTF.

This clonotype was recorded many times. V gene TRBV12-3 or TRBV12-4 combines with J gene TRBJ2-7; 7 bases align to TRBD1. The CDR3 consists of 13 residues. V gave up 3 bases and J gave up 2 bases; unmatched junction bases: 1. The CDR3 loop reads CASSFGTAYEQYF. CDR3 DNA sequence: TGTGCCAGCAGTTTCGGGACAGCCTACGAGCAGTACTTC.

This clonotype has at least ten counts. V gene TRBV20-1 combines with J gene TRBJ1-1; a possible D gene is TRBD1 (6 bases). Germline V CDR1 and CDR2: DFQATT, SNEGSKA (reference sequence). The CDR3 contains 14 residues. Trimming removed 6 bases from V and 0 bases from J, with 14 bases in between. Here the CDR3 reads CSAGRGEMNTEAFF. The CDR3 DNA follows: TGCAGTGCGGGCAGGGGCGAAATGAACACTGAAGCTTTCTTT.

This clonotype was recorded many times. The chain carries TRBV6-2 or TRBV6-3 and TRBJ2-7, with 10 bases that match TRBD1. Germline V CDR1 and CDR2: MNHEY, SVGEGT. After removal of 7 bases from V and 2 bases from J, the junction contained 8 bases not matched to a gene. CDR3 length: 15 amino acids. The CDR3 DNA reads TGTGCCAGCACCAAGGGGGGGACAGGGGCCTACGAGCAGTACTTC. Amino acid sequence: CASTKGGTGAYEQYF.

This clonotype showed up many times. V gene TRBV5-1 combines with J gene TRBJ2-3, with D unclear. Germline assignment: CDR1 SGHRS and CDR2 YFSETQ. V lost 1 base and J lost 2, with 14 bases in between. This CDR3 is 16 amino acids long. The CDR3 sequence: CASSLFPGSDTDTQYF. Here the CDR3 DNA reads TGCGCCAGCAGCTTGTTTCCGGGCTCAGACACAGATACGCAGTATTTT.

The chain is built from TRBV9 and TRBJ2-5; the D is unclear. The CDR3 is 14 amino acids. Germline loops: CDR1 SGDLS, CDR2 YYNGEE. V lost 1 base, J lost 1 base, and 8 bases lay in between. Here the CDR3 DNA reads TGTGCCAGCAGCGTATCGTTAGCCCAAGAGACCCAGTACTTC. It specifies CASSVSLAQETQYF.

This clonotype has a count of ten or more. The chain employs TRBV6-6 and TRBJ2-1; D is undetermined. Trimming stripped 8 bases from V and 5 bases from J, with 16 bases between. The length of the CDR3 is 14 residues. From germline, CDR1 is MNHNY and CDR2 SVGAGI (reference sequence). The CDR3 sequence is CASRRSELHNEQFF. In DNA form, the CDR3 reads TGTGCCAGCCGTCGTTCCGAGCTACACAATGAGCAGTTCTTC.

This clonotype was found many times. This chain links TRBV5-5 with TRBJ2-5, with D maybe TRBD2 (6 bases). CDR1 is SGHKS and CDR2 is YYEKEE in the germline V gene (reference sequence). There are 13 residues in the CDR3. V was pared by 2 bases and J by 5 bases, with 10 bases between. The CDR3 DNA reads TGTGCCAGCAGCTTTCGGGGGACCGAGACCCAGTACTTC. Its translation is CASSFRGTETQYF.

A few counts support this clonotype. V usage is TRBV29-1 and J usage is TRBJ1-6, with 8 bases matching TRBD1. The ends lost 6 bases at V and 8 bases at J; junction bases unmatched: 9. The germline CDR1 and CDR2 sequences are SQVTM and ANQGSEA. There are 14 residues in the CDR3. The CDR3 region has the DNA TGCAGCGTCAAAGGACAGGGAATGGATTCACCCCTCCACTTT. Amino acid sequence: CSVKGQGMDSPLHF.

The rearrangement links TRBV20-1 to TRBJ1-4; TRBD1 matches 8 bases. This CDR3 contains 14 residues. The germline gives CDR1 DFQATT, CDR2 SNEGSKA (reference sequence). The V gene end was trimmed by 3 bases and the J gene end by 5 bases; junction bases not matched to a gene: 5. The DNA of the CDR3 is TGCAGTGCTAGGGGACAGGAAGGCAATGAAAAACTGTTTTTT. Protein product: CSARGQEGNEKLFF.

The V call is TRBV4-2, the J call TRBJ1-6, with D possibly TRBD1 on 5 matching bases. This CDR3 has 17 amino acids. V shed 0 bases and J shed 7 bases, with 16 bases lying between them. Per germline, CDR1 LGHNA and CDR2 YNFKEQ. CDR3 nucleotide sequence: TGTGCCAGCAGCCAAGATTTGAGGGGAGTCGGGAATTCACCCCTCCACTTT. Translating gives CASSQDLRGVGNSPLHF.

The chain recombines TRBV6-6 with TRBJ2-5; D is undetermined. V lost 5 bases and J lost 1, with 8 bases in between. The CDR3 consists of 13 residues. The germline V gene has CDR1 MNHNY and CDR2 SVGAGI (reference sequence). CDR3 nucleotide sequence: TGTGCCAGCAGTGGGCCAACCCAAGAGACCCAGTACTTC. This translates into CASSGPTQETQYF.

This clonotype was seen repeatedly, ten times or more. This chain uses TRBV28 with TRBJ1-6; TRBD1 agrees at 9 bases. The CDR3 extends over 14 amino acids. Germline values: CDR1 MDHEN, CDR2 SYDVKM. J lost 9 bases, V lost 5 bases, and 5 bases had no gene match. The CDR3 DNA follows: TGTGCCAGCAGTGGACAGGGGCACGGTTCACCCCTCCACTTT. It translates to CASSGQGHGSPLHF.

This clonotype was detected many times. The rearrangement links TRBV28 to TRBJ2-5; D call uncertain. CDR1 and CDR2 (germline): MDHEN, SYDVKM. Trimming cost V 5 bases and J 4 bases, with 14 bases left between them. This CDR3 is 14 amino acids long. CDR3 protein: CASSGVGKLETQYF. CDR3 in DNA: TGTGCCAGCAGTGGAGTGGGGAAATTAGAGACCCAGTACTTC.

This clonotype was seen ten or more times. The chain joins TRBV2 to TRBJ2-7; tentatively, D is TRBD1 (6 bases). The CDR3 runs to 16 residues. The ends were cut back, 3 bases at V and 2 bases at J, with 17 bases in the middle. CDR1 SNHLY and CDR2 FYNNEI come from the germline V gene. The CDR3 spells CASSDPVDRLTYEQYV. CDR3 nucleotide sequence: TGTGCCAGCAGTGATCCTGTGGACAGACTTACCTACGAGCAGTACGTC.

The genes are TRBV4-1 and TRBJ1-2, with no clear D. The CDR3 has 15 amino acids. Trimming removed 4 bases at V and 4 bases at J, with 16 bases between. From germline, CDR1 is MGHRA and CDR2 YSYEKL. The CDR3, as DNA: TGCGCCAGCAGCCGCCTTTCGGACCTGCGCTATGGCTACACCTTC. Its protein is CASSRLSDLRYGYTF.

This clonotype was seen at least ten times. The J gene is TRBJ2-3, the V gene TRBV28; D call uncertain. This CDR3 contains 14 residues. Per germline, CDR1 MDHEN and CDR2 SYDVKM. Trimming cost V 3 bases and J 4 bases, with 11 bases left between them. The CDR3, as DNA: TGTGCCAGCAGTTTTGGCCAGGCGGCAGATACGCAGTATTTT. Translation gives CASSFGQAADTQYF.

This clonotype has a count of ten or more. V and J are TRBV20-1 and TRBJ1-5, with D possibly matching TRBD1 (6 bases). Trimming stripped 4 bases from V and 0 bases from J, with 19 bases between. Germline CDR1 DFQATT, CDR2 SNEGSKA (reference sequence). The CDR3 consists of 17 residues. DNA of the CDR3: TGCAGTGCTACAGACAGGTCCCGCGGGTATAGCAATCAGCCCCAGCATTTT. Its protein product is CSATDRSRGYSNQPQHF.

This clonotype came up a few times. As DNA, the CDR3 is TGTGCCAGTAGTATAGATTGGCCGGGCGAGAACTATGGCTACACCTTC. Translation gives CASSIDWPGENYGYTF. The chain carries TRBV19 and TRBJ1-2; D gene unclear. From germline, CDR1 is LNHDA and CDR2 SQIVND (reference sequence). Trimming cost V 0 bases and J 2 bases, with 13 bases left between them. The CDR3 runs to 16 residues.

This clonotype was detected ten times or more. For the CDR3, the DNA is TGTGCCAGCAGCTTAGAGGAGGGGACCGGGCAGTACTTC. Its protein product is CASSLEEGTGQYF. This chain joins TRBV7-9 and TRBJ2-7, with TRBD2 as a possible D gene (6 bases). CDR1 and CDR2 (germline): SEHNR, FQNEAQ (reference sequence). There are 13 residues in the CDR3. V lost 1 base, J lost 9 bases, and 13 bases lay in between.

This clonotype has ten or more counts. The chain couples TRBV25-1 to TRBJ2-5, with D perhaps matching TRBD2 (5 bases). The CDR3 spans 15 residues. CDR1 is MGHDK and CDR2 is SYGVNS in the germline V gene. V lost 0 bases to trimming and J lost 2 bases, with 10 bases between them. CDR3 DNA: TGTGCCAGCAGTGAATATGCAGGAGGTCAAGAGACCCAGTACTTC. Residues: CASSEYAGGQETQYF.

At least ten counts were recorded for this clonotype. The V gene is TRBV12-3 or TRBV12-4, the J gene TRBJ2-1; TRBD2 matches at 12 bases. CDR3 length: 15 amino acids. V shed 6 bases, J shed 6 bases, and the junction held 6 bases outside the gene matches. CDR3 coding DNA: TGTGCCAGCAGCCCTGCTAGCGGGGGGGCCAATGAGCAGTTCTTC. This sequence encodes CASSPASGGANEQFF.

This clonotype was seen only a few times. This chain joins TRBV6-2 or TRBV6-3 and TRBJ1-5; no clear D. Germline V gene sequence: CDR1 MNHEY, CDR2 SVGEGT. CDR3 length equals 14 residues. V lost 3 bases, J lost 2 bases, and 8 bases lay in between. The CDR3 region has the DNA TGTGCCAGCAGTTATAAGGATCGCAATCAGCCCCAGCATTTT. It yields the protein CASSYKDRNQPQHF.

This clonotype came up many times. The chain links TRBV12-3 or TRBV12-4 to TRBJ2-3; possibly TRBD2 for D (6 bases). V gave up 6 bases and J gave up 6 bases, with 19 bases separating them. The CDR3 is made up of 15 amino acids. CDR3 sequence (DNA): TGTGCCAGCAGAAATGACCGGGACTCCCGGGATACGCAGTATTTT. Translated: CASRNDRDSRDTQYF.

The rearrangement joins TRBV20-1 to TRBJ1-1; 7 nucleotides align to TRBD1. CDR1 and CDR2 from the germline V gene are DFQATT and SNEGSKA (reference sequence). The CDR3 has 16 amino acids. V lost 4 bases to trimming and J lost 1 base; unmatched junction nucleotides: 12. The CDR3 protein is CSATGQVMKKNTEAFF. The CDR3 DNA sequence: TGCAGTGCTACCGGACAGGTCATGAAAAAGAACACTGAAGCTTTCTTT.